This T cell receptor (beta chain) was recorded in a study of shared clonotypes between healthy human individuals. Naive CD8 populations comprised CD45RO-negative cells positively selected for CCR7, excluding terminally differentiated effector memory CD45RA+ cells. Here immunoSEQ multiplex PCR was the method, and the copy in TCRdb shows in-frame clones only, minus some. The table includes around 2,000,000 clones, 85% to 95% detected once. This CDR3 spans 15 amino acids. Germline CDR1 reads LNHNV; CDR2 reads YYDKDF (reference sequence). Trimming took off 3 bases at V and 0 bases at J, with 8 bases between the two ends.

The sample was naive CD8+ T cells from PBMCs. The chain joins TRBV15 to TRBJ1-4, with D hard to call. This clonotype was obtained from a man aged 18 to 30 in good health. Some clones in this sample may be carry-over from other donors' samples. The CDR3 region has the DNA TGTGCCACCAGCAGGACAAAAGCAACTAATGAAAAACTGTTTTTT. This gives the protein CATSRTKATNEKLFF.